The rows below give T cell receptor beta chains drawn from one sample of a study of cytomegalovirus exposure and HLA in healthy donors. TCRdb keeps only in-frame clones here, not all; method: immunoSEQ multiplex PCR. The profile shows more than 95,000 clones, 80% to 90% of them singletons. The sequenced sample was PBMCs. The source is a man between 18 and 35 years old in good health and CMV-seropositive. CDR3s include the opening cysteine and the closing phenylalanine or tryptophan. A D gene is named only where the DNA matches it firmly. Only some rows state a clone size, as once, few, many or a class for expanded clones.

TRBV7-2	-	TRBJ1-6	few	CASSLGAGNSPLHF	TGTGCCAGCAGCTTAGGGGCAGGGAATTCACCCCTCCACTTT
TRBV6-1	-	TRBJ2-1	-	CASSERVRASAYNEQFF	TGTGCCAGCAGTGAGAGGGTCCGGGCTAGCGCCTACAATGAGCAGTTCTTC
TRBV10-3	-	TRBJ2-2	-	CAISEQGTGELFF	TGTGCCATCAGTGAGCAGGGAACCGGGGAGCTGTTTTTT
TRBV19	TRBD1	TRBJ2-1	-	CASSLTGARSTDGEQFF	TGTGCCAGTAGTCTGACAGGGGCGCGATCGACTGACGGGGAGCAGTTCTTC
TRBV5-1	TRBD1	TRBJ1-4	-	CASRPGQGFSPKNEKLFF	TGCGCCAGCAGACCCGGACAGGGGTTCTCCCCCAAAAATGAAAAACTGTTTTTT
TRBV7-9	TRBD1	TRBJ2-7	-	CASSLAGQTFYEQYF	TGTGCCAGCAGCTTAGCGGGACAGACCTTCTACGAGCAGTACTTC
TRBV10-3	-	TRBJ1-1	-	CAISDRVEEAFF	TGTGCCATCAGTGACCGGGTGGAAGAAGCTTTCTTT
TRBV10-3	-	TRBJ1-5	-	CAISRQGGNQPQHF	TGTGCCATCAGCAGGCAGGGTGGCAATCAGCCCCAGCATTTT
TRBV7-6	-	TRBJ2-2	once	CASSPDWNTGELFF	TGTGCCAGCAGCCCCGACTGGAACACCGGGGAGCTGTTTTTT
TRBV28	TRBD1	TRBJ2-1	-	CASSSHRGHTYNEQFF	TGTGCCAGCAGTTCCCACAGGGGGCACACCTACAATGAGCAGTTCTTC
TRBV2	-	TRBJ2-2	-	CASSSSQGGGELFF	TGTGCCAGCAGTTCCAGCCAGGGTGGCGGGGAGCTGTTTTTT
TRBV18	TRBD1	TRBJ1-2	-	CASSPTGGNYGYTF	TGTGCCAGCTCACCGACAGGGGGTAACTATGGCTACACCTTC
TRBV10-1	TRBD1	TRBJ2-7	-	CASSSYRDRANEQYF	TGCGCCAGCAGTTCATACCGGGACAGGGCCAACGAGCAGTACTTC
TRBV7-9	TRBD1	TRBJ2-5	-	CALRQGTGTQYF	TGTGCCCTACGACAGGGGACGGGGACCCAGTACTTC
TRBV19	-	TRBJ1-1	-	CASSITTRGMNTEAFF	TGTGCCAGTAGTATAACGACAAGGGGAATGAACACTGAAGCTTTCTTT
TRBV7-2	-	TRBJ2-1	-	CASSLVGLDNEQFF	TGTGCCAGCAGCTTAGTTGGTCTAGACAATGAGCAGTTCTTC
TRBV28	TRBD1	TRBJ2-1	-	CASSYRPGQGRNEQFF	TGTGCCAGCAGTTACCGACCGGGACAGGGAAGGAATGAGCAGTTCTTC